This TCR beta chain was sequenced during a study of T cells in localized non-small cell lung cancer. Assay: immunoSEQ multiplex PCR; the TCRdb copy retains only in-frame clones and omits some. The repertoire has tens of thousands of clones, 86% of them found once; the top ten carry around 6%. CDR1 is SNHLY and CDR2 is FYNNEI in the germline V gene. V was cut by 4 bases and J by 6 bases, with 8 bases left in between. CDR3 length equals 12 residues. The sequences come from peripheral blood mononuclear cells, collected before any cancer treatment. The gene calls are TRBV2 and TRBJ2-3, with unresolved D. The TCR sequence derives from a male donor aged 60 or over with stage II lung adenocarcinoma. Written as DNA, the CDR3 is TGTGCCAGCAGTGGGGATGGCGATACGCAGTATTTT. As protein: CASSGDGDTQYF. The full variable domain, its missing parts supplied by reference TRBV2 and TRBJ2-3, is EPEVTQTPSHQVTQMGQEVILRCVPISNHLYFYWYRQILGQKVEFLVSFYNNEISEKSEIFDDQFSVERPDGSNFTLKIRSTKLEDSAMYFCASSGDGDTQYFGPGTRLTVL.